The rows below give T cell receptor beta chains drawn from one sample of a study of radiation and T cells in renal cell carcinoma. Profiled with immunoSEQ multiplex PCR; TCRdb holds only in-frame clones, not every one. The sample has approximately 61,000 clones; roughly 79% are singletons. The sample here was blood, taken from a patient whose treatment included radiotherapy and nephrectomy. The source is a man aged 55 to 70 with renal cell carcinoma. The CDR3 runs from the conserved cysteine through the conserved F or W. The D gene is left open where the match is weak. Not every row has a clone size; where given, it reads once, few, many or a size class.

j_call,v_call,clone_size,d_call,cdr3_aa,cdr3_nt
TRBJ2-1,TRBV5-4,.,TRBD2,CASSRGGAYNEQFF,TGTGCCAGCAGCCGCGGGGGGGCCTACAATGAGCAGTTCTTC
TRBJ1-1,TRBV4-2,.,.,CASSREAGNTEAFF,TGTGCCAGCAGCCGGGAGGCGGGGAACACTGAAGCTTTCTTT
TRBJ2-3,TRBV6-4,.,.,CASSDSLRDGSDTQYF,TGTGCCAGCAGTGACTCGCTGCGGGACGGGTCAGATACGCAGTATTTT
TRBJ2-2,TRBV25-1,.,TRBD2,CASSEFGGSGTPGELFF,TGTGCCAGCAGTGAATTTGGAGGAAGCGGGACCCCCGGGGAGCTGTTTTTT
TRBJ1-2,TRBV19,.,.,CASSIPGAGYGYTF,TGTGCCAGTAGTATTCCAGGGGCTGGCTATGGCTACACCTTC
TRBJ2-1,TRBV19,.,.,CASSITAGESYNEQFF,TGTGCCAGTAGTATCACCGCAGGGGAATCCTACAATGAGCAGTTCTTC
TRBJ1-1,TRBV7-8,.,.,CASSPRGMNTEAFF,TGTGCCAGCAGCCCCAGAGGGATGAACACTGAAGCTTTCTTT
TRBJ1-5,TRBV7-5,.,.,CVRSFKDQPQHF,TGTGTCAGAAGCTTTAAAGATCAGCCCCAGCATTTT
TRBJ1-1,TRBV11-2,.,.,CASSGRLSGTEAFF,TGTGCCAGCAGCGGGCGGCTGTCCGGGACTGAAGCTTTCTTT
TRBJ1-3,TRBV30,.,.,CAWSPDTKAGNTIYF,TGTGCCTGGAGTCCGGACACTAAGGCTGGAAACACCATATATTTT
TRBJ1-2,TRBV11-2,.,.,CASSSLERANYGYTF,TGTGCCAGCAGCTCCCTTGAGAGAGCTAACTATGGCTACACCTTC
TRBJ1-1,TRBV5-1,.,.,CASSLGGQGEAFF,TGCGCCAGCAGCTTGGGGGGACAAGGCGAAGCTTTCTTT
TRBJ2-3,TRBV30,once,.,CAWSATDTQYF,TGTGCCTGGAGCGCCACCGATACGCAGTATTTT
TRBJ2-2,TRBV12-5,.,.,CASGLESGAGELFF,TGTGCTAGTGGTTTGGAATCAGGGGCCGGGGAGCTGTTTTTT
TRBJ2-7,TRBV19,.,TRBD1,CASSIDATGGYEQYF,TGTGCCAGTAGTATAGATGCAACAGGGGGCTACGAGCAGTACTTC
TRBJ2-1,TRBV6-5,once,.,CASQDVVNEQFF,TGTGCCAGCCAGGACGTAGTGAATGAGCAGTTCTTC
TRBJ2-7,TRBV29-1,.,.,CSVRSSYEQYF,TGCAGCGTTCGGAGCTCCTACGAGCAGTACTTC
TRBJ2-1,TRBV9,.,TRBD2,CASSVGLAGSYNEQFF,TGTGCCAGCAGCGTAGGACTAGCGGGCTCCTACAATGAGCAGTTCTTC
TRBJ2-1,TRBV10-1,.,TRBD2,CASSEGTSGRAVHEQFF,TGCGCCAGCAGTGAGGGGACTAGCGGGAGGGCGGTGCATGAGCAGTTCTTC
TRBJ1-5,TRBV19,.,.,CASSRDRGGNQPQHF,TGTGCCAGTAGTAGGGACCGGGGGGGCAATCAGCCCCAGCATTTT
TRBJ1-1,TRBV6-5,.,.,CASSLGDRAFF,TGTGCCAGCAGTTTGGGGGATAGAGCTTTCTTT
TRBJ1-2,TRBV6-1,.,.,CASNIGRSDYGYTF,TGTGCCAGCAATATAGGGAGGAGTGACTATGGCTACACCTTC
TRBJ2-3,TRBV5-4,few,.,CASSDQTDSTDTQYF,TGTGCCAGCAGCGACCAGACAGATAGCACAGATACGCAGTATTTT
TRBJ1-1,TRBV5-1,once,.,CASSLGPLGATEAFF,TGCGCCAGCAGCTTGGGACCGTTGGGGGCCACTGAAGCTTTCTTT
TRBJ1-4,TRBV11-3,.,.,CASTGTRVNEKLFF,TGTGCCAGCACCGGGACAAGGGTTAATGAAAAACTGTTTTTT
TRBJ1-1,TRBV2,few,TRBD1,CASSEALPDGTGGESTEAFF,TGTGCCAGCAGTGAAGCGCTTCCTGACGGGACAGGGGGCGAAAGCACTGAAGCTTTCTTT
TRBJ1-5,TRBV6-1,.,TRBD1,CASSERTGGWQPQHF,TGTGCCAGCAGTGAGAGGACAGGGGGCTGGCAGCCCCAGCATTTT
TRBJ2-2,TRBV5-1,.,TRBD2,CASSLGTSGAGELFF,TGCGCCAGCAGCTTAGGGACTAGCGGCGCCGGGGAGCTGTTTTTT
TRBJ2-2,TRBV5-1,.,TRBD2,CASSFGPLSGSRTGELFF,TGCGCCAGCAGCTTTGGCCCCTTAAGCGGGAGTCGGACCGGGGAGCTGTTTTTT
TRBJ1-1,TRBV27,.,TRBD1,CASSPGQGGTEAFF,TGTGCCAGCAGTCCCGGACAGGGAGGGACTGAAGCTTTCTTT
TRBJ2-6,TRBV11-3,.,.,CASSFGQGSSGANVLTF,TGTGCCAGCAGCTTTGGGCAGGGGAGCTCTGGGGCCAACGTCCTGACTTTC
TRBJ1-2,TRBV30,.,TRBD1,CAWSRGTGRLF,TGTGCCTGGAGTAGGGGGACAGGCAGGTTATTC
TRBJ1-2,TRBV2,.,.,CASSVQGIPTYGYTF,TGTGCCAGCAGTGTACAGGGTATCCCCACCTATGGCTACACCTTC
TRBJ2-5,TRBV29-1,.,.,CSGRVGKQTQYF,TGCAGCGGCAGGGTAGGAAAACAGACCCAGTACTTC
TRBJ2-7,TRBV30,.,TRBD1,CAWSVQGVDEQYF,TGTGCCTGGAGTGTACAGGGGGTCGACGAGCAGTACTTC
TRBJ2-2,TRBV25-1,.,.,CASSEQGNSGGELFF,TGTGCCAGCAGTGAACAGGGGAACTCCGGCGGGGAGCTGTTTTTT
TRBJ2-5,TRBV7-2,many,TRBD2,CASSISGGETQYF,TGTGCCAGCAGCATTAGCGGGGGAGAGACCCAGTACTTC
TRBJ1-4,TRBV6-6,.,TRBD1,CASCWVPDRVGEKLFF,TGTGCCAGCTGTTGGGTCCCAGACAGGGTAGGCGAAAAACTGTTTTTT
TRBJ2-2,TRBV5-5,.,.,CASSKETGELFF,TGTGCCAGCAGCAAGGAAACCGGGGAGCTGTTTTTT
TRBJ1-2,TRBV19,.,TRBD1,CANGDSYYGYTF,TGTGCCAACGGGGACAGTTACTATGGCTACACCTTC
TRBJ2-7,TRBV30,.,.,CAWALDSHSYEQYF,TGTGCCTGGGCCCTAGACAGCCATTCCTACGAGCAGTACTTC
TRBJ1-5,TRBV9,.,TRBD1,CASSVAGGLEEPQHF,TGTGCCAGCAGCGTAGCAGGGGGTCTGGAGGAGCCCCAGCATTTT
TRBJ1-2,TRBV5-4,.,TRBD1,CASSHSGQAGFGYTF,TGTGCCAGCAGCCATTCCGGACAGGCAGGGTTCGGCTACACCTTC
TRBJ2-1,TRBV9,.,TRBD1,CASSQRTGLSNEQFF,TGTGCCAGCAGCCAACGGACAGGGCTGAGCAATGAGCAGTTCTTC
TRBJ1-1,TRBV13,.,.,CASSPRENTEAFF,TGTGCCAGCAGCCCGCGAGAGAACACTGAAGCTTTCTTT